This T cell receptor beta chain was obtained from a study of human T cells and chemical hapten exposure (dated by TCRdb to the early 2020s). Regarding the complete study: For sensitization, 2% DPC in acetone was applied to an approximately 2 cm by approximately 2 cm area of upper inner arm skin. This study followed changes in the peripheral blood TCR repertoire in vivo during primary and secondary sensitization of alopecia patients to the hapten diphenylcyclopropenone (DPC). The libraries were sequenced as a pool, and the TCR yield per sample differed mostly because of small variations in library volumes within the pool. Blood samples were taken from patients before sensitization (week 0) and then at 2, 6 and about 24 weeks after DPC sensitization. The mostly female patient cohort included alopecia areata with under or over 50% scalp involvement, alopecia totalis and alopecia universalis. Twenty-nine alopecia patients gave blood for TCR sequencing at one to four time points (pre-sensitization, 2, 6 and 24 weeks). Patch testing was performed on the upper back with Finn chambers containing 0.01% DPC, and the patch tests were scored after 6 days according to International Contact Dermatitis Research Group standards. Weekly therapeutic DPC doses were additionally applied to the scalp of patients throughout the roughly 24-week study period.

As to this clonotype: The antigen it binds to is not known. Being one base from a much bigger clone, this may be a read error.

The label giving this sample's time point can be read as: patch test 2, 6 weeks after DPC sensitization. In light of the paper, this sample's treatment or condition label describes: therapeutic diphenylcyclopropenone sensitization with weekly scalp DPC. Blood at each patch-test visit was drawn before the patch test was applied. Patients were eligible if aged 18 to 70, diagnosed with alopecia and judged suitable for DPC therapy, and pregnant patients were excluded. Total RNA was isolated from unfractionated whole blood collected in Tempus Blood RNA tubes. Summary of the overall study and its limitations: The number of PT1 expanded TCRs positively correlated with patch test score, significant at thresholds 8, 16 and 32 but not 4. Significantly more large CDR3 similarity clusters were formed by expanded TCRs than by pre-sensitization or healthy control sets, consistent with antigen-driven responses. DPC sensitization did not change the number of TCRs with a frequency above 1 in 1000, and there was no evidence of changes in global repertoire structure. Alopecia, a presumed autoimmune disease, was present in all patients, so the immune response of the patients might differ from that of healthy individuals. Repeated subsampling changed both the strength of the expansion versus patch-test correlation and the threshold at which that correlation became significant.

Receptor amplification or capture employed RACE. The sequencer was a NextSeq 500. Library preparation attached unique molecular identifiers to individual cDNA molecules for quantitative, reproducible TCR counting. Each blood RNA sample was used to sequence both TCR alpha and TCR beta chains. The original methods were these. Samples had a median of about 96,000 TCRs, with a range from about 23,224 to 750,000. The Decombinator software suite was used to annotate the V, J and CDR3 of the TCR reads. For PS versus PT1 abundance plots, all samples were subsampled to the same number of TCRs (28,000). Expanded TCRs were defined as absent before sensitization and observed at least eight times at the 2-week time point. The public reads were reanalyzed by TCRdb: fastp trimming at Q25, MiXCR alignment, in-frame beta chains only. Rows with a matching CDR3 protein are joined into one entry that keeps the most common DNA and genes. TCRdb's processing, not the authors' own work, is the source of the V and J calls. The sample table records 89,000 or so distinct CDR3 sequences; 6.5% to 8% of these occur just once. Of the sample, about 1.5% is held by the ten largest clones.

The clonotype was recovered from a woman in her 30s with alopecia areata. Some clones in this sample may be carry-over from other donors' samples. The starting material was whole blood, obtained in connection with sensitization to the hapten diphenylcyclopropenone (DPC).

The sequenced DNA: TGCACCAGCAGCTTGGTCGGGCTAGCGGAATACAATGAGCAGTTCTTC. This gives the protein CTSSLVGLAEYNEQFF. The receptor chain draws on TRBV5-1 and TRBJ2-1; TRBD2 fits 7 bases in the junction. The germline V gene provides CDR1 SGHRS and CDR2 YFSETQ. From its cysteine to its phenylalanine, the CDR3 spans 16 amino acids. The CDR3 DNA has 48 bases and is translated from base 1.